The 2 T cell receptor beta chains below were found in one sample sequenced in a study of blood T cell repertoires in COVID-19. Sequencing was performed with immunoSEQ multiplex PCR; in TCRdb, only in-frame clones are kept and a portion is missing. The sample holds approximately 240,000 clones, 80% to 90% seen once. The sample consisted of PBMCs or T cells enriched from blood (not recorded which). The receptors were sampled from a woman aged 18-35 years in a cohort exposed to, infected with or recovered from COVID-19 (not recorded which).

V and J are TRBV24-1 and TRBJ1-1, with 7 bases aligning to TRBD1. J gave up 9 bases and V 4 bases, and 4 bases lay outside the gene matches. The CDR3 length is 12 residues. The germline gives CDR1 KGHDR, CDR2 SFDVKD. This CDR3 is CATSERDSQAFF. The CDR3 region has the DNA TGTGCCACCAGTGAGAGGGACAGCCAAGCTTTCTTT.

The chain recombines TRBV12-2 with TRBJ1-5; the DNA was not compared with TRBD1, the D call given in the table. TRBV12-2 is recorded as a pseudogene. This CDR3 is built from 14 residues. The DNA of the CDR3 is TGTGCAAGTCGCCCAGAGGGGGTAAATCAGCCCCAGCATTTT. It specifies CASRPEGVNQPQHF.